The 22 T cell receptor beta chains given below trace back to one sample, sequenced in a study of shared clonotypes between healthy human individuals. Assay: immunoSEQ multiplex PCR; the TCRdb copy retains only in-frame clones and omits some. Here the sample spans approximately 2,000,000 clones, over 85% being singletons. The naive CD8 population came from CD45RO-negative cells selected for CCR7, without terminally differentiated effector memory CD45RA+ cells. Sequenced sample: naive CD8+ T cells from PBMCs. The receptors here all came from a man aged 18 to 30 in good health. Some clones in this sample may be carry-over from other donors' samples.

The chain joins TRBV5-4 to TRBJ2-5; possibly TRBD1 for D (5 bases). The J call may be mistaken, given a closer DNA end match to TRBJ2-7. The CDR3 has 14 amino acids. CDR1 is SGHNT, CDR2 YYREEE, per germline (reference sequence). This chain's CDR3 is CASSFFDSNYEQYF. CDR3 coding DNA: TGTGCCAGCAGCTTCTTCGACAGCAACTACGAGCAGTACTTC.

The chain is built from TRBV11-2 and TRBJ1-1; the D gene is possibly TRBD1 (5 bases). V shed 3 bases and J shed 0 bases, with 11 bases lying between them. The CDR3 length is 15 residues. Per germline, CDR1 SGHAT and CDR2 FQNNGV. CDR3: CASSFRARMNTEAFF. The CDR3 DNA reads as TGTGCCAGCAGCTTCAGGGCACGGATGAACACTGAAGCTTTCTTT.

The chain has TRBV28 and TRBJ2-1; no clear D. V lost 1 base to trimming and J lost 0 bases, with 10 bases between them. The germline V gene has CDR1 MDHEN and CDR2 SYDVKM. The CDR3 runs to 16 residues. CDR3 nucleotide sequence: TGTGCCAGCAGTTTATCTACGGGCAGCTCCTACAATGAGCAGTTCTTC. Translated, it gives CASSLSTGSSYNEQFF. The full variable domain, its missing parts supplied by reference TRBV28 and TRBJ2-1, is DVKVTQSSRYLVKRTGEKVFLECVQDMDHENMFWYRQDPGLGLRLIYFSYDVKMKEKGDIPEGYSVSREKKERFSLILESASTNQTSMYLCASSLSTGSSYNEQFFGPGTRLTVL.

Turning to this clone: Other DNA sequences in this sample translate to the same CDR3. The J gene is TRBJ2-7, the V gene TRBV27, with 8 positions matching TRBD2. CDR1 is MNHEY and CDR2 is SMNVEV in the germline V gene (reference sequence). This CDR3 spans 16 amino acids. V was pared by 3 bases and J by 4 bases, with 11 bases of the junction left unmatched. The CDR3: CASSFSAGATSYEQYF. CDR3 in DNA: TGTGCCAGCAGTTTCTCAGCGGGAGCGACCTCTTACGAGCAGTACTTC.

This sequence joins TRBV4-1 and TRBJ2-3; D is ambiguous. Germline V gene sequence: CDR1 MGHRA, CDR2 YSYEKL. This CDR3 has 16 amino acids. Trimming left V 2 bases short and J 0 bases short, with 12 bases between. The CDR3 here is CASSQKTETSTDTQYF. The CDR3 DNA sequence: TGCGCCAGCAGCCAAAAGACCGAAACTAGCACAGATACGCAGTATTTT.

The chain couples TRBV27 to TRBJ2-6; D is possibly TRBD2 (5 bases). With 8 bases removed from V and 0 bases from J, the gap between germline ends came to 8 bases. The CDR3 is 14 residues long. Looked up from germline, CDR1 is MNHEY and CDR2 is SMNVEV (reference sequence). The CDR3 here is CASGEISGANVLTF. CDR3 nucleotides: TGTGCCAGCGGGGAGATCTCTGGGGCCAACGTCCTGACTTTC.

Only a few counts were recorded for this clone. CDR3 nucleotides: TGTGCCAGCAATCCTACAGGTTACAATCAGCCCCAGCATTTT. As protein: CASNPTGYNQPQHF. This chain links TRBV28 with TRBJ1-5, with D possibly being TRBD1 (5 bases). CDR1 MDHEN and CDR2 SYDVKM come from the germline V gene. The length of the CDR3 is 14 residues. Between the trimmed V and J ends, which lost 7 bases and 3 bases, there was a span of 13 bases.

The V and J genes are TRBV5-1 and TRBJ2-1, with a possible D match to TRBD1 (5 bases). This CDR3 spans 13 amino acids. Trimming removed 3 bases at V and 15 bases at J, with 19 bases between. Germline CDR1 and CDR2: SGHRS and YFSETQ. The CDR3 nucleotides are TGCGCCAGCAGCTCCGACGCCAGGGCTATACTGTTCTTC. Protein product: CASSSDARAILFF.

This clone is a singleton in its sample. The chain joins TRBV9 to TRBJ2-1; 9 bases fit TRBD1. V lost 7 bases and J lost 7; bases outside the gene matches: 6. Germline V CDR1 and CDR2: SGDLS, YYNGEE. This CDR3 region has 13 residues. CDR3: CASGTGLANEQFF. The CDR3 nucleotides are TGTGCCAGCGGGACAGGGTTGGCTAATGAGCAGTTCTTC.

This clone has only one observation. The chain carries TRBV5-1 and TRBJ2-3; D possibly uses TRBD1 or TRBD2 (5 bases each). This CDR3 region has 16 residues. Germline V CDR1 and CDR2: SGHRS, YFSETQ. V was trimmed by 4 bases and J by 5 bases, leaving 20 bases between them. This chain's CDR3 is CASSPGPTFYLDTQYF. The CDR3 bases are TGCGCCAGCAGCCCGGGACCAACCTTCTACTTAGATACGCAGTATTTT. Variable domain in full (rest from reference TRBV5-1 and TRBJ2-3): KAGVTQTPRYLIKTRGQQVTLSCSPISGHRSVSWYQQTPGQGLQFLFEYFSETQRNKGNFPGRFSGRQFSNSRSEMNVSTLELGDSALYLCASSPGPTFYLDTQYFGPGTRLTVL.

The chain links TRBV21-1 to TRBJ1-5. TRBV21-1 is tagged as a pseudogene. The CDR3 runs to 14 residues. In nucleotides, the CDR3 is TGTGCCAGCAGCCTACCCGCCGCCTGGGAGGCCCAGCATTTT. This codes for CASSLPAAWEAQHF.

V and J are TRBV7-2 and TRBJ2-7; 7 nucleotides line up with TRBD2. The V gene end was trimmed by 5 bases and the J gene end by 0 bases; junction bases not matched to a gene: 10. The CDR3 length is 16 residues. Germline V gives CDR1 SGHTA, CDR2 FQGNSA. This CDR3 reads CASSHLRAGASYEQYF. The CDR3 DNA sequence: TGTGCCAGCAGCCACCTCCGGGCGGGAGCCTCCTACGAGCAGTACTTC.

The chain recombines TRBV28 with TRBJ1-4; D is unresolved. V was pared by 5 bases and J by 7 bases, with 23 bases between. The CDR3 contains 17 residues. Germline assignment: CDR1 MDHEN and CDR2 SYDVKM. The CDR3 region has the DNA TGTGCCAGCAGTGCCCCTCTTATGCGGGAGGGTGGTGAAAAACTGTTTTTT. Encoded protein: CASSAPLMREGGEKLFF.

J is TRBJ1-4 and V is TRBV6-6; D is unclear. V was shortened by 7 bases and J by 8 bases, with 5 bases between the two germline ends. The CDR3 contains 10 residues. Germline V gene data show CDR1 as MNHNY and CDR2 as SVGAGI (reference sequence). Here the CDR3 reads CASMEEKLFF. In nucleotides, the CDR3 is TGTGCCAGCATGGAAGAAAAACTGTTTTTT.

As to this clone: Other DNA sequences of this sample code for an identical CDR3. This chain links TRBV27 with TRBJ2-3, with D unclear. V shed 2 bases and J shed 0 bases, with 3 bases lying between them. Germline V gene lookup returns CDR1 MNHEY and CDR2 SMNVEV (reference sequence). The CDR3 length is 13 residues. The CDR3 sequence: CASSLASTDTQYF. The CDR3 nucleotides read TGTGCCAGCAGTTTAGCCAGCACAGATACGCAGTATTTT.

This sequence joins TRBV5-1 and TRBJ1-1; D remains ambiguous. V lost 4 bases and J 1 base, leaving 8 bases between the germline ends. CDR1 is SGHRS, CDR2 YFSETQ, per germline. This CDR3 comprises 13 residues. The DNA for the CDR3 is TGCGCCAGCAGCGCGGCAGAGAACACTGAAGCTTTCTTT. Its protein product is CASSAAENTEAFF.

This clone was seen only once. The chain combines TRBV10-3 with TRBJ1-4, with 9 positions matching TRBD1. The CDR3 totals 13 residues. CDR1 ENHRY and CDR2 SYGVKD come from the germline V gene. The CDR3 bases are TGTGCTGCGTCGGACAGGGGAAATGAAAAACTGTTTTTT. It translates to CAASDRGNEKLFF.

The chain employs TRBV5-1 and TRBJ2-2; unclear D gene. The CDR3 covers 13 residues. In germline, CDR1 is SGHRS, CDR2 YFSETQ. V was trimmed by 0 bases and J by 6 bases, leaving 6 bases between them. The CDR3 DNA reads TGCGCCAGCAGCTTGGGCTTCCCCGGGGAGCTGTTTTTT. It is translated as CASSLGFPGELFF.

The chain recombines TRBV27 with TRBJ1-5, with D maybe TRBD1 (5 bases). This CDR3 is built from 14 residues. The V gene's germline CDR1 is MNHEY and CDR2 SMNVEV (reference sequence). V was shortened by 3 bases and J by 7 bases, with 13 bases between the two germline ends. The CDR3 DNA follows: TGTGCCAGCAGTTTCGGACAAATCGCCCAGCCCCAGCATTTT. This translates into CASSFGQIAQPQHF.

The chain couples TRBV21-1 to TRBJ2-7. TRBV21-1 is noted as a pseudogene. This CDR3 comprises 9 residues. The CDR3 is CASSYEQYF. The CDR3, as DNA: TGTGCCAGCAGCTACGAGCAGTACTTC.

This rearrangement joins TRBV27 to TRBJ1-2; 7 positions match TRBD1. V shed 5 bases, J shed 2 bases, and the junction held 11 bases outside the gene matches. This CDR3 comprises 16 residues. CDR1 and CDR2 from the germline V gene are MNHEY and SMNVEV (reference sequence). The CDR3 DNA reads as TGTGCCAGCAGTCCCTATTTGACAGGGTGGAACTATGGCTACACCTTC. This gives the protein CASSPYLTGWNYGYTF.

As to this clone: The junction departs from the called germline gene at one end, perhaps through a read error. This chain connects TRBV7-8 to TRBJ2-5; D perhaps matches TRBD2 (6 bases). This CDR3 is built from 17 residues. CDR1 and CDR2 from the germline V gene are SGHVS and FQNEAQ. CDR3 nucleotide sequence: TGTGCCAGCAGCTCTCAATTTTTGGGAGGAATCCAACAGACCCAGTACTTC. This codes for CASSSQFLGGIQQTQYF.